This paragraph reports one T cell receptor beta chain. It has no known antigen specificity. No conserved phenylalanine or tryptophan is present at the end of the CDR3, so a read error is the likely explanation. It is unclear where the CDR3 begins or ends on the DNA, so no DNA is shown, and the CDR3 is as TCRdb lists it. The TCR beta CDR3 regions were amplified from the RNA transcripts. The first round of RT-PCR for the TCR CDR3 was performed with the HTBI primer set and the Qiagen OneStep RT-PCR kit. Libraries were constructed in a second round of multiplex PCR, after which size selection and purification were performed. The libraries were sequenced on an Illumina HiSeq2000 using paired-end 100 bp reads. The authors' pipeline ran thus. SOAPnuke was used to process the raw data, throwing out any read that contained adapters or uncalled bases, had a mean Phred below 15, or lacked an exact constant-primer or identifier match. High-quality paired reads were merged using COPE v1.2.5, and each unique nucleotide sequence was defined as a clonotype. Clonotypes were aligned to IMGT TRBV, TRBD and TRBJ reference segments using MiTCR v1.1. Only V-J combinations with frequency above 0.0001, covering about 99% of repertoires, were analysed. The TCS score was defined as F50 (clonal expansion) divided by E x V (chaos), with BLOSUM62-based TCRdist calculated between CDR3 peptides within each V-J. Welch's t-statistics and random forest reduced roughly 540 V-J features to roughly 13, which were used in a naive Bayes classifier (R e1071). The similarity between thyroid and blood repertoires was quantified using the Morisita-Horn index. TCRdb cleaned the public reads at Q25 with fastp, built clones with MiXCR and kept in-frame beta chains. One record per CDR3 amino acid sequence lists the most common genes and DNA. TCRdb assigned the V and J calls; the authors' analysis was not used. Across this sample there are 450,000 to 700,000 distinct CDR3 sequences, with 46% seen only once. The ten largest clones represent around 7.7% of the sample.

This record belongs to a study of T cells in Graves' hyperthyroidism and ophthalmopathy (dated by TCRdb to the late 2010s). As for the study more broadly: A discovery cohort of fewer than 110 patients, about 40 with Graves' ophthalmopathy and about 58 with stable Graves' hyperthyroidism, was used to find distinguishing TCR V-J signatures. Prospective prediction of ophthalmopathy was tested in an independent validation cohort of about 19 hyperthyroidism patients and 17 patients who later progressed to ophthalmopathy. The paper reports TCR Vbeta CDR3 sequencing of roughly 140 peripheral blood samples: under 45 ophthalmopathy, about 75 hyperthyroidism and approximately 17 progressor patients. For training and testing, the roughly 97 patients in the discovery cohort were randomly divided in a 7:3 ratio. In addition, the study compared T-cell repertoires in thyroid tissue and in blood from 6 or 7 Graves' hyperthyroidism patients. After blood sampling, hyperthyroidism patients were treated with methimazole at a starting dose of 30 mg daily, and ophthalmopathy patients were treated with high-dose intravenous methylprednisolone. What the work shows at the level of the full study, not this receptor alone: Ophthalmopathy was separated from stable hyperthyroidism by a 13 V-J signature model, with 85% to 90% sensitivity and around 81% specificity obtained in cross-validation and 80%/75% obtained in testing. In validation, the model predicted progression to ophthalmopathy a median of approximately 6.6 months before onset, with approximately 68% sensitivity and 72.22% specificity. Most expanded thyroid clonotypes (frequency above 0.001) were also detected in blood, suggesting blood repertoires may reflect thyroid immune responses. Sample size was not statistically predetermined, and investigators were not blinded to group allocation.

Stable Graves' hyperthyroidism was defined as no progression to ophthalmopathy during 18 months of follow-up. Hyperthyroidism patients were aged 18 to 65 years and newly diagnosed, with disease duration of less than 2 months. Patients with uncontrolled infections, other autoimmune diseases, pregnancy or lactation were excluded. Diagnoses were established on the basis of clinical symptoms, serum thyroxine and TRAb, thyroid ultrasound, and orbital computed tomography. Trizol reagent was used to extract total RNA, and RNA quality was then checked on an Agilent 2100 Bioanalyzer. The TCR comes from a young woman with Graves' hyperthyroidism. Sequenced material: peripheral blood or thyroid tissue (not recorded which).

CDR3 protein: CSVEVGGY. The chain joins TRBV29-1 to TRBJ1-2; the D segment call TRBD1 is taken from the table without a DNA check. CDR1 is given as SQVTM and CDR2 as ANQGSEA, both from the germline V gene. Including both end residues, the CDR3 is 8 amino acids long.